Presented here are 32 T cell receptor beta chains from one specimen sequenced in a study of cytomegalovirus exposure and HLA in healthy donors. The primer mix had 60 Vbeta and 13 Jbeta primers. The data were produced by immunoSEQ multiplex PCR, yet TCRdb's version contains in-frame clones alone and is incomplete. In all, the sample yields 150,000 to 200,000 clones. Sequenced material: PBMCs. The receptor set was obtained from a man aged 25-45 years in good health and CMV-seronegative.

The V call is TRBV19, the J call TRBJ2-3; TRBD1 matches at 10 bases. The CDR3 sequence is 15 residues long. The V and J ends lost 10 bases and 2 bases, in that order; junction bases with no gene match: 9. Germline V gene lookup returns CDR1 LNHDA and CDR2 SQIVND (reference sequence). CDR3 bases: TGTGCCACTCGTACCGGGACAGGGGCCACAGATACGCAGTATTTT. It encodes CATRTGTGATDTQYF.

The chain combines TRBV19 with TRBJ1-2, with D perhaps TRBD1 (6 bases). The CDR3 loop spans 22 amino acids. Trimming cost V 3 bases and J 4 bases, with 36 bases left between them. Germline lookup yields CDR1 LNHDA and CDR2 SQIVND (reference sequence). This chain's CDR3 is CASSINRIDSPRRGFKPYGYTF. CDR3 nucleotides: TGTGCCAGTAGTATTAATCGGATCGACAGCCCTCGCAGGGGCTTTAAGCCCTATGGCTACACCTTC.

This chain links TRBV6-5 with TRBJ2-7; no firm D call. Germline V gene lookup returns CDR1 MNHEY and CDR2 SVGAGI. With 5 bases removed from V and 3 bases from J, the gap between germline ends came to 14 bases. This CDR3 comprises 14 residues. The CDR3 loop reads CASSADWNIYEQYF. The CDR3 DNA reads as TGTGCCAGCAGTGCCGACTGGAATATCTACGAGCAGTACTTC.

In DNA form, the CDR3 reads TGTGCCTGGAGTGTACTGGGGGCTGGCTACACCTTC. Protein sequence: CAWSVLGAGYTF. The chain links TRBV30 to TRBJ1-2, with TRBD1 as a possible D gene (6 bases). Germline values: CDR1 GTSNPN, CDR2 SVGIG (reference sequence). Trimming took off 0 bases at V and 7 bases at J, with 9 bases between the two ends. The CDR3 runs to 12 residues.

The chain links TRBV7-2 to TRBJ2-7, with D possibly TRBD1 on 6 matching bases. Per germline, CDR1 SGHTA and CDR2 FQGNSA. V lost 0 bases and J 4 bases, leaving 13 bases between the germline ends. This CDR3 contains 15 residues. The CDR3 region is CASSLASRGSYEQYF. CDR3 nucleotide sequence: TGTGCCAGCAGCTTAGCGAGCAGGGGTTCGTACGAGCAGTACTTC.

This chain links TRBV9 with TRBJ2-1; 10 positions agree with TRBD1. This CDR3 spans 19 amino acids. Germline CDR1 and CDR2: SGDLS and YYNGEE. Unmatched junction bases numbered 9, after V lost 0 bases and J lost 0 bases. The CDR3 DNA follows: TGTGCCAGCAGCGTAGACTTGGGACAGGGGATTAGCTCCTACAATGAGCAGTTCTTC. It encodes CASSVDLGQGISSYNEQFF.

J is TRBJ2-7 and V is TRBV5-4, with 7 bases identical to TRBD2. Germline CDR1 SGHNT, CDR2 YYREEE (reference sequence). Trimming at V came to 4 bases and at J to 1 base, leaving 8 bases not matched to a gene. The CDR3 is 15 residues long. This CDR3 reads CASSPSGLGSYEQYF. CDR3 DNA sequence: TGTGCCAGCAGCCCCTCCGGACTAGGATCCTACGAGCAGTACTTC.

V gene TRBV7-6 combines with J gene TRBJ1-4; D is perhaps TRBD1 (6 bases). Germline lookup yields CDR1 SGHVS and CDR2 FNYEAQ. This CDR3 is 16 amino acids long. Trimming took off 5 bases at V and 0 bases at J, with 13 bases between the two ends. The chain's CDR3 is CASSPGQPATNEKLFF. CDR3 in DNA: TGTGCCAGCAGCCCCGGACAGCCCGCAACTAATGAAAAACTGTTTTTT.

The chain links TRBV7-9 to TRBJ1-5; possibly TRBD1 for D (6 bases). CDR3 length: 13 amino acids. Germline CDR1 is SEHNR and CDR2 is FQNEAQ (reference sequence). V was trimmed by 5 bases and J by 10 bases, leaving 15 bases between them. CDR3: CASSPIQGLPQHF. The CDR3 region has the DNA TGTGCCAGCAGCCCTATACAGGGTTTACCCCAGCATTTT.

The gene calls are TRBV25-1 and TRBJ1-4, with TRBD1 identical over 9 bases. V lost 4 bases and J lost 7; bases outside the gene matches: 4. Germline V gene lookup returns CDR1 MGHDK and CDR2 SYGVNS. This CDR3 has 14 amino acids. CDR3 sequence reads: CASSGQGVVEKLFF. The CDR3, as DNA: TGTGCCAGCAGTGGACAGGGGGTGGTTGAAAAACTGTTTTTT.

V is TRBV13 and J is TRBJ1-5; 9 nucleotides line up with TRBD1. After removal of 5 bases from V and 0 bases from J, the junction contained 14 bases not matched to a gene. This CDR3 contains 19 residues. Germline CDR1 reads PRHDT; CDR2 reads FYEKMQ (reference sequence). The chain's CDR3 is CASSLRGDRESYSNQPQHF. The CDR3 DNA reads as TGTGCCAGCAGCCTCCGGGGGGACAGGGAATCTTATAGCAATCAGCCCCAGCATTTT.

This chain links TRBV10-1 with TRBJ2-1; 13 bases agree with TRBD2. In germline, CDR1 is WNHNN, CDR2 SYGVQD (reference sequence). V trimming: 4 bases; J trimming: 8 bases; junction bases outside the gene matches: 5. This CDR3 is built from 15 residues. The CDR3 coding sequence is TGCGCCAGCAGTGGAGGGACTAGCGGGAAACATGAGCAGTTCTTC. This codes for CASSGGTSGKHEQFF.

The chain employs TRBV10-3 and TRBJ2-1, with 15 bases matching TRBD2. The CDR3 contains 15 residues. The J segment lost 7 bases and the V segment lost 5 bases, leaving 3 bases of the junction unmatched. Germline V lookup: CDR1 ENHRY, CDR2 SYGVKD. The CDR3: CAISPGLAGGNEQFF. For the CDR3, the DNA is TGTGCCATCAGTCCGGGACTAGCGGGAGGAAATGAGCAGTTCTTC.

This chain joins TRBV6-5 and TRBJ2-1; the match to TRBD1 covers 8 bases. The V gene end was trimmed by 4 bases and the J gene end by 9 bases; junction bases not matched to a gene: 8. The CDR3 has 14 residues. The V gene's germline CDR1 is MNHEY and CDR2 SVGAGI. The CDR3 spells CASSLGLGTGEQFF. The CDR3, as DNA: TGTGCCAGCAGTTTGGGTTTAGGGACAGGTGAGCAGTTCTTC.

The chain has TRBV11-3 and TRBJ1-1; tentatively, D is TRBD1 (5 bases). The CDR3 extends over 14 amino acids. V shed 6 bases and J shed 4 bases, with 15 bases lying between them. Per the germline V gene, CDR1 is SGHNT and CDR2 is YENEEA. The CDR3 region is CASRRRDGGTEAFF. CDR3 sequence (DNA): TGTGCCAGCAGGCGCCGCGACGGGGGCACTGAAGCTTTCTTT. Using reference TRBV11-3 and TRBJ1-1 for the parts outside the CDR3, the full variable domain is EAGVVQSPRYKIIEKKQPVAFWCNPISGHNTLYWYLQNLGQGPELLIRYENEEAVDDSQLPKDRFSAERLKGVDSTLKIQPAELGDSAVYLCASRRRDGGTEAFFGQGTRLTVV.

J is TRBJ1-5 and V is TRBV27; 7 nucleotides line up with TRBD1. The CDR3 loop spans 15 amino acids. Unmatched junction bases numbered 7, after V lost 8 bases and J lost 0 bases. Germline CDR1 MNHEY, CDR2 SMNVEV (reference sequence). This CDR3 is CASHRSGGSNQPQHF. Written as DNA, the CDR3 is TGTGCCAGCCACCGGTCAGGGGGTAGCAATCAGCCCCAGCATTTT.

The V gene is TRBV30, the J gene TRBJ2-3, with 7 bases lining up with TRBD2. The trim removed 2 bases at V and 5 bases at J, leaving 4 bases unmatched. There are 13 residues in the CDR3. CDR1 and CDR2 (germline): GTSNPN, SVGIG (reference sequence). The CDR3 region has the DNA TGTGCCTGGAGTCGGGGGGATAGAGATACGCAGTATTTT. Protein sequence: CAWSRGDRDTQYF.

V gene TRBV4-1 combines with J gene TRBJ2-2; 9 nucleotides line up with TRBD1. The CDR3 covers 19 residues. Unmatched junction bases numbered 10, after V lost 1 base and J lost 1 base. The germline V gene encodes CDR1 MGHRA and CDR2 YSYEKL. This chain's CDR3 is CASSQGRLGTGMNTGELFF. The CDR3 DNA reads TGCGCCAGCAGCCAAGGTAGACTAGGGACAGGGATGAACACCGGGGAGCTGTTTTTT.

The chain joins TRBV4-3 to TRBJ2-7; 9 bases fit TRBD1. CDR3 length: 18 amino acids. Per the germline V gene, CDR1 is LGHNA and CDR2 is YSLEER. V was clipped by 4 bases and J by 5 bases; unmatched bases: 18. Here the CDR3 reads CASSRKSHPGQGTHEQYF. The CDR3 DNA follows: TGCGCCAGCAGCCGAAAGTCGCACCCGGGACAGGGAACCCACGAGCAGTACTTC.

The J gene is TRBJ2-1, the V gene TRBV30; 12 bases are a match to TRBD2. With 0 bases clipped from V and 4 bases from J, the junction kept 7 bases outside the gene matches. This CDR3 region has 17 residues. Germline V CDR1 and CDR2: GTSNPN, SVGIG (reference sequence). CDR3 DNA: TGTGCCTGGAGTGTACTGGAGACTAGCGGGAGATACAATGAGCAGTTCTTC. Its protein is CAWSVLETSGRYNEQFF.

The V call is TRBV5-1, the J call TRBJ2-7; 8 bases agree with TRBD1. The germline V gene has CDR1 SGHRS and CDR2 YFSETQ. This CDR3 comprises 16 residues. V lost 4 bases to trimming and J lost 3 bases; unmatched junction nucleotides: 12. CDR3 protein: CASSTQGQGTIYEQYF. The CDR3 DNA reads as TGCGCCAGCAGCACACAAGGACAGGGAACAATCTACGAGCAGTACTTC.

This sequence joins TRBV28 and TRBJ1-1; D gene unclear. The V end was cut by 0 bases, the J end by 4 bases, with 12 bases between. This CDR3 has 15 amino acids. Germline CDR1 MDHEN, CDR2 SYDVKM. The CDR3 is CASSLWSVLITEAFF. The CDR3 DNA reads as TGTGCCAGCAGTTTATGGTCGGTTTTAATCACTGAAGCTTTCTTT.

In DNA form, the CDR3 reads TGTGCCAGCACTCTGACTAGCGGGATATACGAGCAGTACTTC. Its translation is CASTLTSGIYEQYF. The chain employs TRBV5-6 and TRBJ2-7, with TRBD2 matching over 11 bases. Trimming at V came to 6 bases and at J to 4 bases, leaving 6 bases not matched to a gene. The CDR3 sequence is 14 residues long. Germline V gene sequence: CDR1 SGHDT, CDR2 YYEEEE.

This chain joins TRBV29-1 and TRBJ2-3; weak D call: TRBD2 (6 bases). The CDR3 contains 14 residues. Germline values: CDR1 SQVTM, CDR2 ANQGSEA. Trimming removed 6 bases from V and 1 base from J, with 14 bases in between. The CDR3 loop is CSVARDSGTDTQYF. The CDR3 bases are TGCAGCGTGGCCCGGGACTCCGGCACAGATACGCAGTATTTT.

V gene TRBV4-2 combines with J gene TRBJ1-1, with D uncertain. V was shortened by 0 bases and J by 4 bases, with 12 bases between the two germline ends. The germline V gene has CDR1 LGHNA and CDR2 YNFKEQ. The CDR3 totals 15 residues. The CDR3 is CASSQDLGGSTEAFF. CDR3 bases: TGTGCCAGCAGCCAAGATCTAGGAGGGAGCACTGAAGCTTTCTTT.

The genes are TRBV15 and TRBJ2-1, with TRBD2 matching over 14 bases. With V trimmed by 5 bases and J by 8 bases, 14 bases remained unmatched. The CDR3 length is 18 residues. Germline loops: CDR1 LNHNV, CDR2 YYDKDF (reference sequence). The CDR3 loop reads CATSVGLAGGSRSDEQFF. DNA of the CDR3: TGTGCCACCAGCGTCGGACTAGCGGGGGGAAGTAGATCGGATGAGCAGTTCTTC.

V is TRBV9 and J is TRBJ2-7; TRBD2 matches 10 bases. This CDR3 is built from 15 residues. In germline, CDR1 is SGDLS, CDR2 YYNGEE. Trimming removed 1 base from V and 3 bases from J; junction bases left unmatched: 4. In DNA form, the CDR3 reads TGTGCCAGCAGCGTATCCGCTAGCGGGGGCTACGAGCAGTACTTC. Protein: CASSVSASGGYEQYF.

This sequence joins TRBV6-6 and TRBJ2-2; 9 bases align to TRBD2. Germline-derived CDR1 and CDR2 are MNHNY and SVGAGI (reference sequence). With 2 bases clipped from V and 7 bases from J, the junction kept 8 bases outside the gene matches. The CDR3 covers 16 residues. CDR3 DNA: TGTGCCAGCAGTTACCTGGGCGGGGGGGCCGGCGGGGAGCTGTTTTTT. Translated, it gives CASSYLGGGAGGELFF.

The chain combines TRBV7-8 with TRBJ1-5; TRBD1 agrees at 9 bases. In germline, CDR1 is SGHVS, CDR2 FQNEAQ. V was pared by 5 bases and J by 3 bases, with 8 bases of the junction left unmatched. The CDR3 length is 16 residues. Here the CDR3 DNA reads TGTGCCAGCAGCCCAGTCGGGACAGGGAACAATCAGCCCCAGCATTTT. Encoded protein: CASSPVGTGNNQPQHF.

V gene TRBV2 combines with J gene TRBJ2-6; D is unclear. Germline V gene lookup returns CDR1 SNHLY and CDR2 FYNNEI. The CDR3 runs 17 residues. The ends were cut back, 7 bases at V and 0 bases at J, with 16 bases in the middle. The CDR3 bases are TGTGCCAGCATGCCACAATTCTACTACTCTGGGGCCAACGTCCTGACTTTC. As protein: CASMPQFYYSGANVLTF.

The gene calls are TRBV30 and TRBJ2-7, with a weak D call TRBD1 (6 bases). Deletions cut 2 bases from V and 4 bases from J, with 9 bases between. This CDR3 spans 12 amino acids. In germline, CDR1 is GTSNPN, CDR2 SVGIG (reference sequence). The CDR3 reads CAWSRDIYEQYF. The CDR3 DNA reads as TGTGCCTGGAGTCGGGACATATACGAGCAGTACTTC.

The rearrangement uses TRBV7-2 and TRBJ1-1; TRBD1 aligns across 8 bases. V gave up 6 bases and J gave up 1 base; unmatched junction bases: 16. Germline CDR1 and CDR2: SGHTA and FQGNSA. The CDR3 extends over 18 amino acids. The CDR3 sequence: CASSSSGTGFGGNTEAFF. DNA of the CDR3: TGTGCCAGCAGTTCCTCCGGGACAGGATTTGGGGGGAACACTGAAGCTTTCTTT.